In its sample, the clone carrying this T cell receptor beta chain was seen a few times. The antigen remains unidentified. These data are taken from a study of shared clonotypes between healthy human individuals. Study overall: Researchers assigned three CD4 naive, three CD4 memory, two CD8 naive and one CD8 memory plate to each donor.

The study's findings and limits: Naive CD4 clonotypes overlapped across a few donors at approximately 5.3%.

Clones were sequenced by immunoSEQ multiplex PCR, and TCRdb holds only the in-frame ones, with some missing. Counted here are more than 150,000 clones, over 80% occurring once; the ten biggest clones make up around 0.067%. Germline V lookup: CDR1 SNHLY, CDR2 FYNNEI. There are 12 residues in the CDR3. Trimming removed 6 bases at V and 2 bases at J, with 8 bases between. Sequencing input: naive CD4+ T cells sorted from blood. As to subset: CD45RA+ positively selected. This TCR came from a woman between 25 and 40 years old in good health. The rearrangement uses TRBV2 and TRBJ2-7; unclear D gene. CDR3 sequence: CASRPNTYEQYF. The CDR3 DNA reads TGTGCCAGCAGGCCCAACACCTACGAGCAGTACTTC.